Following are 26 T cell receptor beta chains from one sample sequenced in a study of cytomegalovirus exposure and HLA in healthy donors. With 60 Vbeta and 13 Jbeta primers, the PCR was carried out. The protocol was immunoSEQ multiplex PCR, while the TCRdb copy is restricted to in-frame clones and leaves out a portion. This table holds approximately 170,000 clones, more than 65% found once. Sequences were obtained from PBMCs. The source is a man aged 50 or older in good health and CMV-seropositive.

The chain carries TRBV2 and TRBJ2-2; 7 bases line up with TRBD2. Germline V gene sequence: CDR1 SNHLY, CDR2 FYNNEI. This CDR3 is built from 14 residues. J was trimmed by 5 bases and V by 11 bases; bases with no gene match: 11. CDR3 region: CASNRAGSTGELFF. CDR3 in DNA: TGTGCCTCCAACCGAGCGGGATCGACCGGGGAGCTGTTTTTT. Together with reference TRBV2 and TRBJ2-2, the CDR3 gives the full variable domain: EPEVTQTPSHQVTQMGQEVILRCVPISNHLYFYWYRQILGQKVEFLVSFYNNEISEKSEIFDDQFSVERPDGSNFTLKIRSTKLEDSAMYFCASNRAGSTGELFFGEGSRLTVL.

The chain links TRBV30 to TRBJ1-4, with D perhaps TRBD1 (5 bases). CDR3 size: 13 residues. Germline assignment: CDR1 GTSNPN and CDR2 SVGIG (reference sequence). Trimming removed 2 bases at V and 11 bases at J, with 15 bases between. The CDR3 region has the DNA TGTGCCTGGAGTCCCCTGGAGGGGCTGAAACTGTTTTTT. As protein: CAWSPLEGLKLFF.

This clone was observed a few times. This chain joins TRBV28 and TRBJ1-2; D is unclear. The CDR3 is made up of 12 amino acids. In germline, CDR1 is MDHEN, CDR2 SYDVKM. Between the trimmed V and J ends, which lost 6 bases and 1 base, there was a span of 6 bases. The CDR3 reads CASRRDNYGYTF. CDR3 DNA: TGTGCCAGCAGGAGGGATAACTATGGCTACACCTTC.

This clone was observed a few times. The chain recombines TRBV6-5 with TRBJ2-7; TRBD1 agrees at 8 bases. The ends lost 2 bases at V and 5 bases at J; junction bases unmatched: 2. The germline CDR1 and CDR2 sequences are MNHEY and SVGAGI. This CDR3 has 13 amino acids. DNA for the CDR3: TGTGCCAGCAGTTACGACAGGGGTAACGAGCAGTACTTC. Its protein product is CASSYDRGNEQYF.

This clone was seen more than once but under ten times. Written as DNA, the CDR3 is TGTGCCAGCAGCTTGGAAGCTACGGCGGGATTCGGCTACACCTTC. Protein: CASSLEATAGFGYTF. V and J are TRBV5-5 and TRBJ1-2; unclear D gene. Germline V gene data show CDR1 as SGHKS and CDR2 as YYEKEE (reference sequence). The V end was cut by 0 bases, the J end by 8 bases, with 17 bases between. The CDR3 spans 15 residues.

The chain has TRBV5-4 and TRBJ1-1, with 10 bases lining up with TRBD1. Per the germline V gene, CDR1 is SGHNT and CDR2 is YYREEE (reference sequence). The CDR3 runs 16 residues. The trim removed 4 bases at V and 5 bases at J, leaving 11 bases unmatched. This CDR3 is CASSPTPGQGRTEAFF. In DNA form, the CDR3 reads TGTGCCAGCAGCCCGACCCCGGGACAGGGGAGGACTGAAGCTTTCTTT.

This clone has only a few counts. The rearrangement links TRBV10-2 to TRBJ2-6; 7 bases are a match to TRBD2. Germline V gene sequence: CDR1 WSHSY, CDR2 SAAADI. CDR3 length: 15 amino acids. The V segment lost 6 bases and the J segment 4 bases; nucleotides outside the gene matches: 6. Here the CDR3 DNA reads TGCGCCAGCAGCGGGGGGTTATTCGGGGCCAACGTCCTGACTTTC. This translates into CASSGGLFGANVLTF.

J is TRBJ1-5 and V is TRBV7-3; TRBD1 is a possible D gene (5 bases). Germline CDR1 SGHTA, CDR2 FQGTGA. V lost 3 bases and J lost 0, with 15 bases in between. The CDR3 length is 17 residues. In DNA, the CDR3 is TGTGCCAGCAGCTTCGGGGGGTCCGGGTATAGCAATCAGCCCCAGCATTTT. Translated: CASSFGGSGYSNQPQHF.

The chain links TRBV18 to TRBJ1-1; D is perhaps TRBD1 (5 bases). The CDR3 contains 15 residues. Trimming removed 4 bases from V and 0 bases from J, with 12 bases in between. Germline V lookup: CDR1 KGHSH, CDR2 LQKENI. CDR3 coding DNA: TGTGCCAGCTCACGGCTCGACAGCATGAACACTGAAGCTTTCTTT. It specifies CASSRLDSMNTEAFF.

The rearrangement joins TRBV11-2 to TRBJ2-1; D might be TRBD1 (6 bases). CDR3 length equals 14 residues. The germline gives CDR1 SGHAT, CDR2 FQNNGV. V lost 5 bases and J 6 bases, leaving 14 bases between the germline ends. CDR3 sequence reads: CASSPDRFINEQFF. The CDR3 nucleotides read TGTGCCAGCAGCCCCGACAGGTTTATCAATGAGCAGTTCTTC.

The chain employs TRBV6-5 and TRBJ1-1; TRBD1 agrees at 9 bases. Germline assignment: CDR1 MNHEY and CDR2 SVGAGI. This CDR3 region has 15 residues. V dropped 5 bases and J dropped 0; count of bases not matched to a gene: 4. CDR3 amino acids: CASSHTGGMNTEAFF. The CDR3 bases are TGTGCCAGCAGTCATACAGGGGGCATGAACACTGAAGCTTTCTTT.

The CDR3 nucleotides are TGTGCCAGCAGCAAACGGGGTTGGACAGATACGCAGTATTTT. This sequence encodes CASSKRGWTDTQYF. The chain carries TRBV21-1 and TRBJ2-3; the listed D gene, TRBD2, was not tested against the DNA. TRBV21-1 is reported as a pseudogene. The CDR3 is 14 residues long.

The chain uses TRBV28 and TRBJ2-7; TRBD2 agrees at 9 bases. CDR3 length equals 18 residues. V dropped 8 bases and J dropped 1; count of bases not matched to a gene: 18. Germline V gene lookup returns CDR1 MDHEN and CDR2 SYDVKM. The CDR3 coding sequence is TGTGCCAGCCTCCAGCCAGGCGGGGGGGCCGGCAGTTCCTACGAGCAGTACTTC. Amino acid sequence: CASLQPGGGAGSSYEQYF.

This chain uses TRBV19 with TRBJ2-3; D is undetermined. CDR3 length: 12 residues. The ends were cut back, 5 bases at V and 0 bases at J, with 3 bases in the middle. Germline CDR1 and CDR2: LNHDA and SQIVND (reference sequence). Here the CDR3 reads CASSLSTDTQYF. The DNA for the CDR3 is TGTGCCAGTAGTCTTAGCACAGATACGCAGTATTTT.

The chain recombines TRBV6-5 with TRBJ2-2; TRBD2 matches at 8 bases. CDR1 and CDR2 from the germline V gene are MNHEY and SVGAGI. The CDR3 has 16 residues. J lost 6 bases, V lost 2 bases, and 8 bases had no gene match. CDR3 sequence (DNA): TGTGCCAGCAGTTACGATTCGGGAGGGCCCTCCGGGGAGCTGTTTTTT. It is translated as CASSYDSGGPSGELFF.

V usage is TRBV2 and J usage is TRBJ1-1, with D hard to call. The CDR3 is made up of 14 amino acids. Germline CDR1 and CDR2: SNHLY and FYNNEI. With 6 bases removed from V and 0 bases from J, the gap between germline ends came to 11 bases. Written as DNA, the CDR3 is TGTGCCAGCAGACCGGGTTCGGTGAACACTGAAGCTTTCTTT. It specifies CASRPGSVNTEAFF.

The chain uses TRBV6-5 and TRBJ2-1; 9 nucleotides agree with TRBD1. This CDR3 has 15 residues. Trimming removed 6 bases from V and 4 bases from J; junction bases left unmatched: 7. CDR1 and CDR2 from the germline V gene are MNHEY and SVGAGI. CDR3 protein: CASRTGQGWYNEQFF. The CDR3 bases are TGTGCCAGCAGAACTGGACAGGGGTGGTACAATGAGCAGTTCTTC.

This clone came up a few times. The V and J genes are TRBV5-1 and TRBJ2-7; D is unresolved. Germline V gene data show CDR1 as SGHRS and CDR2 as YFSETQ. The CDR3 is 15 residues long. Trimming stripped 0 bases from V and 1 base from J, with 11 bases between. Here the CDR3 reads CASSLAPETSYEQYF. DNA for the CDR3: TGCGCCAGCAGCTTGGCGCCAGAGACTTCCTACGAGCAGTACTTC.

J is TRBJ2-2 and V is TRBV28, with 9 bases matching TRBD1. The CDR3 loop spans 14 amino acids. The J segment lost 1 base and the V segment lost 9 bases, leaving 3 bases of the junction unmatched. CDR1 MDHEN and CDR2 SYDVKM come from the germline V gene. The CDR3 DNA follows: TGTGCCAGTAGGGGACAGGGGAACACCGGGGAGCTGTTTTTT. It translates to CASRGQGNTGELFF.

The rearrangement joins TRBV10-1 to TRBJ1-1; D might be TRBD1 (5 bases). The germline gives CDR1 WNHNN, CDR2 SYGVQD (reference sequence). The CDR3 sequence is 14 residues long. Trimming removed 0 bases from V and 6 bases from J, with 11 bases in between. The CDR3 loop reads CASSESGGIAEAFF. The CDR3 nucleotides read TGCGCCAGCAGTGAGTCGGGGGGGATTGCTGAAGCTTTCTTT.

The chain employs TRBV19 and TRBJ2-5; possible D gene TRBD2, 5 bases. Germline assignment: CDR1 LNHDA and CDR2 SQIVND (reference sequence). Between the trimmed V and J ends, which lost 4 bases and 1 base, there was a span of 13 bases. The CDR3 covers 15 residues. CDR3 residues: CASSRSGKSQETQYF. CDR3 sequence (DNA): TGTGCCAGTAGTAGGAGCGGAAAAAGCCAAGAGACCCAGTACTTC.

V is TRBV18 and J is TRBJ2-3; weak D call: TRBD1 (6 bases). CDR1 and CDR2 (germline): KGHSH, LQKENI. Trimming pared 5 bases from V and 2 bases from J, leaving 14 bases between. This CDR3 region has 15 residues. This CDR3 reads CASSEWGLPTDTQYF. CDR3 DNA: TGTGCCAGCTCAGAGTGGGGGCTCCCCACAGATACGCAGTATTTT. Drawing the rest from reference TRBV18 and TRBJ2-3, the complete variable domain is NAGVMQNPRHLVRRRGQEARLRCSPMKGHSHVYWYRQLPEEGLKFMVYLQKENIIDESGMPKERFSAEFPKEGPSILRIQQVVRGDSAAYFCASSEWGLPTDTQYFGPGTRLTVL.

V and J are TRBV11-2 and TRBJ1-2, with D possibly being TRBD1 (6 bases). The CDR3 is 13 residues long. Trimming removed 5 bases at V and 4 bases at J, with 11 bases between. The germline V gene has CDR1 SGHAT and CDR2 FQNNGV. CDR3 sequence (DNA): TGTGCCAGCAGCCGCGGGGGCCTCTATGGCTACACCTTC. It translates to CASSRGGLYGYTF. The full variable domain, with the rest looked up from reference TRBV11-2 and TRBJ1-2, is EAGVAQSPRYKIIEKRQSVAFWCNPISGHATLYWYQQILGQGPKLLIQFQNNGVVDDSQLPKDRFSAERLKGVDSTLKIQPAKLEDSAVYLCASSRGGLYGYTFGSGTRLTVV.

The rearrangement uses TRBV7-9 and TRBJ1-6, with D perhaps TRBD1 (5 bases). Germline CDR1 SEHNR, CDR2 FQNEAQ (reference sequence). The CDR3 is 15 amino acids. The ends were cut back, 3 bases at V and 9 bases at J, with 15 bases in the middle. CDR3 amino acids: CASSFAGLSSSPLHF. CDR3 DNA: TGTGCCAGCAGCTTCGCGGGGCTAAGCAGTTCACCCCTCCACTTT.

This clone has a single count. This chain links TRBV10-2 with TRBJ1-2, with TRBD1 identical over 12 bases. The CDR3 spans 14 residues. V lost 5 bases, J lost 8 bases, and 6 bases stayed unmatched. CDR1 WSHSY and CDR2 SAAADI come from the germline V gene. CDR3 in amino acids: CASSPGQGAGGYTF. In DNA form, the CDR3 reads TGCGCCAGCAGTCCGGGACAGGGGGCAGGAGGCTACACCTTC.

The rearrangement joins TRBV9 to TRBJ2-4; 8 bases line up with TRBD1. Germline-derived CDR1 and CDR2 are SGDLS and YYNGEE. The CDR3 consists of 14 residues. The J segment lost 6 bases and the V segment lost 2 bases, leaving 4 bases of the junction unmatched. CDR3 sequence: CASSVGQGLNIQYF. In DNA form, the CDR3 reads TGTGCCAGCAGCGTCGGACAGGGCCTAAACATTCAGTACTTC.